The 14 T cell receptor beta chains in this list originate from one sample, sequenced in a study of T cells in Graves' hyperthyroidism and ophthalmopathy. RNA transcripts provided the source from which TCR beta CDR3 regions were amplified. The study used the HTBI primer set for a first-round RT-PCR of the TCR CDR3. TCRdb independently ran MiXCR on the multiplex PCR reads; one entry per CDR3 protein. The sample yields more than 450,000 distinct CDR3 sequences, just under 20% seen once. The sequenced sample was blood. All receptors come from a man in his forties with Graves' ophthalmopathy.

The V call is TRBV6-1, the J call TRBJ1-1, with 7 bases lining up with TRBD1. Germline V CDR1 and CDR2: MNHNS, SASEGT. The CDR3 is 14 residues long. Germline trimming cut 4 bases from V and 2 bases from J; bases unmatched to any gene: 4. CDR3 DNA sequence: TGTGCCAGCAGTGGCCACAGGGGAAACACTGAAGCTTTCTTT. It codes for CASSGHRGNTEAFF.

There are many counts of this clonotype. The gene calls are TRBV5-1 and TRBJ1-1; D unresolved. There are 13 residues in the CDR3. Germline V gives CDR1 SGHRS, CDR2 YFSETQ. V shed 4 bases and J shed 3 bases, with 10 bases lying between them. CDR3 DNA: TGCGCCAGCAGCACTCAGCGGGACACTGAAGCTTTCTTT. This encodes CASSTQRDTEAFF.

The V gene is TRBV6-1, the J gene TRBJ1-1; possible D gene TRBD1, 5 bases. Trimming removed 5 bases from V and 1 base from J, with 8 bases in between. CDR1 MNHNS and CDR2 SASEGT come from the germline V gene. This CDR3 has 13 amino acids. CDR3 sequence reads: CASSTGGNTEAFF. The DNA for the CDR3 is TGTGCCAGCAGTACAGGAGGGAACACTGAAGCTTTCTTT.

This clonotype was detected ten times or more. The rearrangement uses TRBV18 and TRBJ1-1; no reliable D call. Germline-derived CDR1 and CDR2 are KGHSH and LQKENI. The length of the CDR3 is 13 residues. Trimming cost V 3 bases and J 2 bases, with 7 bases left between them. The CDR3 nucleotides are TGTGCCAGCTCACCTAAGCCTAACACTGAAGCTTTCTTT. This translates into CASSPKPNTEAFF. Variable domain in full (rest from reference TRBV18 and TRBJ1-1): NAGVMQNPRHLVRRRGQEARLRCSPMKGHSHVYWYRQLPEEGLKFMVYLQKENIIDESGMPKERFSAEFPKEGPSILRIQQVVRGDSAAYFCASSPKPNTEAFFGQGTRLTVV.

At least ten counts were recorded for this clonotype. The CDR3 loop is CSARLPGRGSFTQYF. CDR3 nucleotides: TGCAGTGCTAGGTTGCCAGGGCGGGGATCCTTTACGCAGTATTTT. This chain links TRBV20-1 with TRBJ2-3; possibly TRBD2 for D (6 bases). This CDR3 has 15 amino acids. The germline gives CDR1 DFQATT, CDR2 SNEGSKA (reference sequence). The germline V and J ends were trimmed by 3 bases and 8 bases, with 21 bases remaining between them.

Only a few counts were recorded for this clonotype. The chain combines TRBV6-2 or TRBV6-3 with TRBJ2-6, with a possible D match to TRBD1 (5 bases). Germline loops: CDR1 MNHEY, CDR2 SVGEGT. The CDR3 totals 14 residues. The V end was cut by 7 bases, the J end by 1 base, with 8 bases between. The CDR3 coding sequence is TGTGCCAGCATGGGGCTTTCTGGGGCCAACGTCCTGACTTTC. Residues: CASMGLSGANVLTF.

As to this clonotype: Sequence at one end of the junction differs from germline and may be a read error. CDR3 DNA: TGTGCCCCCAGTTGGTCCCTAGGAACAGGGAAGGCCGGGGAGCTGTTTTTT. Translating it yields CAPSWSLGTGKAGELFF. The rearrangement joins TRBV24-1 to TRBJ2-2; TRBD1 is a possible D gene (6 bases). The CDR3 sequence is 17 residues long. Per the germline V gene, CDR1 is KGHDR and CDR2 is SFDVKD.

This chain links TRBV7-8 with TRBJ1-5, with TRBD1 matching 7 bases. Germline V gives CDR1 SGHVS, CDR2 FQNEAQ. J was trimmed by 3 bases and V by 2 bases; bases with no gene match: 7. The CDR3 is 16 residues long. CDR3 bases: TGTGCCAGCAGCTTATGGCAGGGGGGAACCAATCAGCCCCAGCATTTT. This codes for CASSLWQGGTNQPQHF.

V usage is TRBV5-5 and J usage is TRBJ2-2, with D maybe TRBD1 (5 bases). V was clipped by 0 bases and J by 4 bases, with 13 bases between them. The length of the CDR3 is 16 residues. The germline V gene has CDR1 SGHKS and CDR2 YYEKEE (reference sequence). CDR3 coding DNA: TGTGCCAGCAGCTTGGTGAGTTCAGGGCTCACCGGGGAGCTGTTTTTT. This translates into CASSLVSSGLTGELFF.

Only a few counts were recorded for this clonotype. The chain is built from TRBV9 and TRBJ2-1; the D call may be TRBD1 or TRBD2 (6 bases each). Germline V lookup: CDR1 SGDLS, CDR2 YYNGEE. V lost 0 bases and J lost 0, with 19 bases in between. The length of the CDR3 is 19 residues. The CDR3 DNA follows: TGTGCCAGCAGCGTAGGGGGATGGGGGGCGCACCGCTCCTACAATGAGCAGTTCTTC. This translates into CASSVGGWGAHRSYNEQFF.

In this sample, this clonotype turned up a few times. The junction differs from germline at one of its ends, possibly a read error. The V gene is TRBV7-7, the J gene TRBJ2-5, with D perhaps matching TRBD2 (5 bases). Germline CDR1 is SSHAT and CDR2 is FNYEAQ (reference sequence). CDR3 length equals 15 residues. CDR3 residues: CASSFRSGPQETQYF. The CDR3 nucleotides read TGTGCTAGCAGCTTCAGGAGCGGACCCCAAGAGACCCAGTACTTC. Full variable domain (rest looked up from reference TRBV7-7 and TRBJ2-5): GAGVSQSPRYKVTKRGQDVTLRCDPISSHATLYWYQQALGQGPEFLTYFNYEAQPDKSGLPSDRFSAERPEGSISTLTIQRTEQRDSAMYRCASSFRSGPQETQYFGPGTRLLVL.

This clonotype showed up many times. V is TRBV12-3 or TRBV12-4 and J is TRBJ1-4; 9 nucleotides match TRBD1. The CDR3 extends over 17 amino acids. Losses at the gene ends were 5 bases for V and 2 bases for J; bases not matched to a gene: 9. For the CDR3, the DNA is TGTGCCAGCAGTGTAGGACAGGGGCCGGCCACTAATGAAAAACTGTTTTTT. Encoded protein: CASSVGQGPATNEKLFF.

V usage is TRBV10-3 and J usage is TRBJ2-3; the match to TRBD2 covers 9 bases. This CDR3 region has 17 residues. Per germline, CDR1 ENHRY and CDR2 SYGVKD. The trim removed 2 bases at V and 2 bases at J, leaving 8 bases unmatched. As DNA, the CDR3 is TGTGCCATCAGTGAGGGAGTTAGCGGGGGACACACAGATACGCAGTATTTT. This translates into CAISEGVSGGHTDTQYF.

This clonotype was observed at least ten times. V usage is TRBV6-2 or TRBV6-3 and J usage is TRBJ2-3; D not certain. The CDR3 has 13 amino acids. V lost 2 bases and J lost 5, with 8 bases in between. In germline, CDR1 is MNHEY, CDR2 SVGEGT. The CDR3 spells CASSYTSGDTQYF. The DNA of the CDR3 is TGTGCCAGCAGTTACACATCAGGAGATACGCAGTATTTT.